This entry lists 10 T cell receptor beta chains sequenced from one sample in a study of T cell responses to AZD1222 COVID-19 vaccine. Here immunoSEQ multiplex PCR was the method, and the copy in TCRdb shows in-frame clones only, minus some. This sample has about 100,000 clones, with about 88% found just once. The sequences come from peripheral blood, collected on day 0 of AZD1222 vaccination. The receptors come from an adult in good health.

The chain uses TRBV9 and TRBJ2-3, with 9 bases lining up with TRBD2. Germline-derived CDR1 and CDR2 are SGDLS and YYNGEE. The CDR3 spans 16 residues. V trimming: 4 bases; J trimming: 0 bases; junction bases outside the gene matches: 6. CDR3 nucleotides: TGTGCCAGCAGCCCCCGGACTAGCGTCAGCACAGATACGCAGTATTTT. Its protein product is CASSPRTSVSTDTQYF. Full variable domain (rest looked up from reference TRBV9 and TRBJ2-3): DSGVTQTPKHLITATGQRVTLRCSPRSGDLSVYWYQQSLDQGLQFLIQYYNGEERAKGNILERFSAQQFPDLHSELNLSSLELGDSALYFCASSPRTSVSTDTQYFGPGTRLTVL.

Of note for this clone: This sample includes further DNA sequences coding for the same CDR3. The CDR3 reads CASSQAADRGGGEQYF. The CDR3 nucleotides read TGCGCCAGCAGCCAAGCGGCGGACAGAGGGGGTGGAGAGCAGTACTTC. V usage is TRBV4-3 and J usage is TRBJ2-7; tentative D call: TRBD1 (6 bases). The CDR3 is 16 residues long. Germline V gene lookup returns CDR1 LGHNA and CDR2 YSLEER. Between the trimmed V and J ends, which lost 1 base and 7 bases, there was a span of 20 bases.

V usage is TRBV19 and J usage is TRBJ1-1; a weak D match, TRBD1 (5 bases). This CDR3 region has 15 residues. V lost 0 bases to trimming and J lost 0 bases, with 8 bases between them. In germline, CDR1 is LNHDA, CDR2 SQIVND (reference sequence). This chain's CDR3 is CASSIDRGLNTEAFF. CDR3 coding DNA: TGTGCCAGTAGTATAGACCGGGGACTGAACACTGAAGCTTTCTTT.

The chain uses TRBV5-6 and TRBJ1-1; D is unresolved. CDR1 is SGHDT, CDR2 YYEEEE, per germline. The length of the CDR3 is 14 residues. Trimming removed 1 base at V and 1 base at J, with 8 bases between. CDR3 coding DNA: TGTGCCAGCAGCTTGATCGGCGGGAACACTGAAGCTTTCTTT. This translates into CASSLIGGNTEAFF.

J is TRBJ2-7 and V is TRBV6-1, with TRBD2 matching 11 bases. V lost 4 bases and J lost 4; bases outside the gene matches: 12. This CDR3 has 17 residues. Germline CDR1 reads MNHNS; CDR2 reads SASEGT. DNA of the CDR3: TGTGCCAGCAGTGGCGTAGCGGGAGGGCGGCTGGAATACGAGCAGTACTTC. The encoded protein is CASSGVAGGRLEYEQYF.

CDR3 protein: CASSDQKGGNYGYTF. DNA for the CDR3: TGTGCCAGCAGCGACCAAAAGGGGGGAAACTATGGCTACACCTTC. The chain has TRBV5-6 and TRBJ1-2, with TRBD1 as a possible D gene (6 bases). V was trimmed by 4 bases and J by 2 bases, leaving 15 bases between them. CDR1 is SGHDT, CDR2 YYEEEE, per germline. This CDR3 spans 15 amino acids. Based on the CDR3 plus reference TRBV5-6 and TRBJ1-2, the full variable domain is DAGVTQSPTHLIKTRGQQVTLRCSPKSGHDTVSWYQQALGQGPQFIFQYYEEEERQRGNFPDRFSGHQFPNYSSELNVNALLLGDSALYLCASSDQKGGNYGYTFGSGTRLTVV.

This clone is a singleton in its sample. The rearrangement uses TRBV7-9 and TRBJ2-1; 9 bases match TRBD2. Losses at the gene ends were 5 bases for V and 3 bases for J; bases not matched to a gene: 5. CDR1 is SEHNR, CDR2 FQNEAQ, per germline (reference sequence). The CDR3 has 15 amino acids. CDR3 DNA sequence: TGTGCCAGCAGCACCGGGACTAGCAGCTACAATGAGCAGTTCTTC. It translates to CASSTGTSSYNEQFF.

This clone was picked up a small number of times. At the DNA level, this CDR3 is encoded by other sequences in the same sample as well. Here the CDR3 DNA reads TGCGCCAGCAGCTTGGCCGGGCTAGCGGCTCAAGAGACCCAGTACTTC. This gives the protein CASSLAGLAAQETQYF. The chain couples TRBV5-1 to TRBJ2-5, with 7 bases that match TRBD2. From germline, CDR1 is SGHRS and CDR2 YFSETQ. Trimming removed 0 bases from V and 2 bases from J; junction bases left unmatched: 7. This CDR3 has 16 amino acids.

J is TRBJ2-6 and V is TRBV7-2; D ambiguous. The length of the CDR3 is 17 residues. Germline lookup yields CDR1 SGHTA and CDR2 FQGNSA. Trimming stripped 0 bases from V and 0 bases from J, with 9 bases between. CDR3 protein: CASSLAPQISGANVLTF. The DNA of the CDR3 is TGTGCCAGCAGCTTAGCTCCCCAGATCTCTGGGGCCAACGTCCTGACTTTC.

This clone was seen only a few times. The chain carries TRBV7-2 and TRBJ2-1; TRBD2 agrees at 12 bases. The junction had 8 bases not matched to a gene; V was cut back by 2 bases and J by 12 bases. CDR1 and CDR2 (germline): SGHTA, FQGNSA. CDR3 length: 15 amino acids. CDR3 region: CASSLTSGGTLGQFF. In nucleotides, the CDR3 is TGTGCCAGCAGCTTAACTAGCGGGGGGACCCTGGGGCAGTTCTTC.